This TCR beta chain was sequenced for a study of cytomegalovirus exposure and HLA in healthy donors. CDR1 GTSNPN and CDR2 SVGIG come from the germline V gene (reference sequence). V gave up 4 bases and J gave up 8 bases, with 14 bases separating them. The CDR3 length is 12 residues. With 60 Vbeta and 13 Jbeta primers, the PCR was carried out. Sequencing was performed with immunoSEQ multiplex PCR; in TCRdb, only in-frame clones are kept and a portion is missing. The repertoire consists of over 80,000 clones, with about four fifths occurring once and the leading ten covering 5.2%. Findings of the study overall: Across donors, most TCRs were seen rarely, yet some public ones were widespread.

On this clone itself: Its specificity is not known.

Source material: PBMCs. The chain joins TRBV30 to TRBJ1-2; D perhaps matches TRBD1 (5 bases). The TCR was taken from a man aged 40-49 years in good health and CMV-seropositive. For the CDR3, the DNA is TGTGCCTGGACCTGGGGGGAGGGGGGCTACACCTTC. Protein sequence: CAWTWGEGGYTF. Supplemented by reference TRBV30 and TRBJ1-2, the full variable domain reads SQTIHQWPATLVQPVGSPLSLECTVEGTSNPNLYWYRQAAGRGLQLLFYSVGIGQISSEVPQNLSASRPQDRQFILSSKKLLLSDSGFYLCAWTWGEGGYTFGSGTRLTVV.